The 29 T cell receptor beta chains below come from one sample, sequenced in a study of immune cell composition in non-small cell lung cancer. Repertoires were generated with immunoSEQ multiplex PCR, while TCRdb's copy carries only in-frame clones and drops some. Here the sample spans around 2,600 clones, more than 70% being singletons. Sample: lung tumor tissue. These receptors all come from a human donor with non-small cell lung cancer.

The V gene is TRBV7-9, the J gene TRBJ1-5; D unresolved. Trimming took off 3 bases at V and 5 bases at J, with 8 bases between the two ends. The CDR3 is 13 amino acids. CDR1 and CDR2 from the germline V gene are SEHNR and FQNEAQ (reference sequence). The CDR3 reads CASSFPGDQPQHF. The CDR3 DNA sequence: TGTGCCAGCAGCTTCCCCGGGGATCAGCCCCAGCATTTT.

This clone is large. The CDR3: CASSQTGTGYYGYTF. In nucleotides, the CDR3 is TGTGCCAGCAGCCAAACAGGGACAGGGTACTATGGCTACACCTTC. The rearrangement uses TRBV4-2 and TRBJ1-2; 9 positions agree with TRBD1. Germline loops: CDR1 LGHNA, CDR2 YNFKEQ. J was trimmed by 3 bases and V by 2 bases; bases with no gene match: 4. This CDR3 has 15 residues.

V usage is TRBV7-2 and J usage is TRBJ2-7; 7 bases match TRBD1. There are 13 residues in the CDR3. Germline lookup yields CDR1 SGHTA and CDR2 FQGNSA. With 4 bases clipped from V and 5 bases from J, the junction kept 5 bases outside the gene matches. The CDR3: CASSSSTGNEQYF. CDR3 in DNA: TGTGCCAGCAGCTCCTCGACAGGGAACGAGCAGTACTTC.

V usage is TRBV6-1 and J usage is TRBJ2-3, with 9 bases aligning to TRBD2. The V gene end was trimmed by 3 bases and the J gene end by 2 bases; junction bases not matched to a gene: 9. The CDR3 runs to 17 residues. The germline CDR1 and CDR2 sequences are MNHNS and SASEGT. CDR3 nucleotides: TGTGCCAGCAGTGAGGGTCGCGGGGGGGCAATCACAGATACGCAGTATTTT. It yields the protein CASSEGRGGAITDTQYF.

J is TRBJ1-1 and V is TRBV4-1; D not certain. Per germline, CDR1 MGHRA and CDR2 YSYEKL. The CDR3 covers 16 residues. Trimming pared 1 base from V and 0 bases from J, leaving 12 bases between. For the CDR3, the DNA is TGCGCCAGCAGCCAAGCTGCAGTCTCCATGAACACTGAAGCTTTCTTT. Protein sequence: CASSQAAVSMNTEAFF.

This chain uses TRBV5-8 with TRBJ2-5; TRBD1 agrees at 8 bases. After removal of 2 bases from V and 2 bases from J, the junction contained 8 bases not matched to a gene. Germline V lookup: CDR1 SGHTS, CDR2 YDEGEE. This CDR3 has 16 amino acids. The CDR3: CASSFRQGLGQETQYF. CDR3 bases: TGTGCCAGCAGCTTCCGACAGGGGTTGGGTCAAGAGACCCAGTACTTC. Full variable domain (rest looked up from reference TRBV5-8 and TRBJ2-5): EAGVTQSPTHLIKTRGQQATLRCSPISGHTSVYWYQQALGLGLQFLLWYDEGEERNRGNFPPRFSGRQFPNYSSELNVNALELEDSALYLCASSFRQGLGQETQYFGPGTRLLVL.

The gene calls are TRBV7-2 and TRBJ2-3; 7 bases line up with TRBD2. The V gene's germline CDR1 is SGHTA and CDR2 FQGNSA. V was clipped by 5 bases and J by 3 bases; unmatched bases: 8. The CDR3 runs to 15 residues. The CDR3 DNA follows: TGTGCCAGCAGCGCGAAAGGGCGGGAGACAGATACGCAGTATTTT. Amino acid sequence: CASSAKGRETDTQYF.

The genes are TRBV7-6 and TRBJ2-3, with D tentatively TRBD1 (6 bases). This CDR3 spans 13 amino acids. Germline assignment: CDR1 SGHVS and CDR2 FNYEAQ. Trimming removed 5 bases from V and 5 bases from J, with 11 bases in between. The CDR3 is CASSVPRGDTQYF. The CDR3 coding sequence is TGTGCCAGCAGCGTCCCCAGGGGAGATACGCAGTATTTT.

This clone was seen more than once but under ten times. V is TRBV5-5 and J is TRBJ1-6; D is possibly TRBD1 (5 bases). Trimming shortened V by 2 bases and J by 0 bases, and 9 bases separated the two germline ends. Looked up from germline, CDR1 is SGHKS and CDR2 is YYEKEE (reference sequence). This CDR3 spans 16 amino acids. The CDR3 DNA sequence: TGTGCCAGCAGCTTCTCTCAGGGCTCCTATAATTCACCCCTCCACTTT. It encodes CASSFSQGSYNSPLHF.

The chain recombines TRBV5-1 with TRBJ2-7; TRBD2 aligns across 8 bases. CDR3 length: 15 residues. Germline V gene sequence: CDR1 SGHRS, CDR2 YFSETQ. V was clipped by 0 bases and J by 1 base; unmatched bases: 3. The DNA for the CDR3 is TGCGCCAGCAGCTTGGTGTCGGGGGGGTCCTACGAGCAGTACTTC. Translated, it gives CASSLVSGGSYEQYF.

The CDR3 sequence: CAISGLNTEAFF. CDR3 sequence (DNA): TGTGCCATATCAGGGCTGAACACTGAAGCTTTCTTT. This chain joins TRBV28 and TRBJ1-1, with D maybe TRBD1 (5 bases). From germline, CDR1 is MDHEN and CDR2 SYDVKM. The length of the CDR3 is 12 residues. V lost 10 bases and J 0 bases, leaving 9 bases between the germline ends.

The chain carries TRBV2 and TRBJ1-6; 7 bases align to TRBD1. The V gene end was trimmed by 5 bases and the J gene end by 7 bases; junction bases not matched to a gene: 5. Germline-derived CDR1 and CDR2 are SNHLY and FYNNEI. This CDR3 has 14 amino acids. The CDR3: CASSLGQRNSPLHF. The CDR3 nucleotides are TGTGCCAGCAGTTTGGGACAGAGAAATTCACCCCTCCACTTT.

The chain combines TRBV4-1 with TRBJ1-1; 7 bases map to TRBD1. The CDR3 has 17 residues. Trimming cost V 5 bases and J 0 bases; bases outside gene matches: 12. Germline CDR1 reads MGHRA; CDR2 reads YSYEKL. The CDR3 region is CASSRFSTGALNTEAFF. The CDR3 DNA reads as TGCGCCAGCAGCAGATTCTCCACAGGGGCGTTGAACACTGAAGCTTTCTTT.

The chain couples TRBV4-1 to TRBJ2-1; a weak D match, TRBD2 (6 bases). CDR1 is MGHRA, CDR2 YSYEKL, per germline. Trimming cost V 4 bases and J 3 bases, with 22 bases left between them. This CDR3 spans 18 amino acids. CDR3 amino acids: CASSRRGSRGGSYNEQFF. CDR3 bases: TGCGCCAGCAGCCGAAGGGGCTCTCGGGGAGGAAGCTACAATGAGCAGTTCTTC.

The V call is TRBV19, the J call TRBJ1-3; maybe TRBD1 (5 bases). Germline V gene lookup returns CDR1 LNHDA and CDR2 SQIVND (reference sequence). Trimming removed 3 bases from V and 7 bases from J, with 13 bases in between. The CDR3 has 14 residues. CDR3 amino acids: CASSILDGGNTIYF. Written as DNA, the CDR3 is TGTGCCAGTAGTATCCTGGACGGGGGGAACACCATATATTTT.

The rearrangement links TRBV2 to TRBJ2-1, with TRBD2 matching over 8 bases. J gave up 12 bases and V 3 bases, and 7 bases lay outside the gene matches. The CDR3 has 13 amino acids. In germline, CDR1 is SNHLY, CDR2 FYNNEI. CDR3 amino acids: CASSDWREDRQFF. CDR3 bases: TGTGCCAGCAGTGATTGGCGGGAGGATCGGCAGTTCTTC.

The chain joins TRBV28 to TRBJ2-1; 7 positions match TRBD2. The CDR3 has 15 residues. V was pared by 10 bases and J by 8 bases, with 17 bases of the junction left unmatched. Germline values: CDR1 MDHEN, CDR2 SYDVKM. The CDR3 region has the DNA TGTGCCACCGGACCGGGCGGGAGCCCTATATATGAGCAGTTCTTC. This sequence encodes CATGPGGSPIYEQFF.

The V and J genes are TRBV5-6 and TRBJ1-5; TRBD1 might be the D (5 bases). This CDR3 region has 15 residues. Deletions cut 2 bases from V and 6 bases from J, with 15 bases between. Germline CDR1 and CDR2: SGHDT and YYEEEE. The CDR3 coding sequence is TGTGCCAGCAGCTTCGGGCGGGGGTTGACTCAGCCCCAGCATTTT. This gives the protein CASSFGRGLTQPQHF.

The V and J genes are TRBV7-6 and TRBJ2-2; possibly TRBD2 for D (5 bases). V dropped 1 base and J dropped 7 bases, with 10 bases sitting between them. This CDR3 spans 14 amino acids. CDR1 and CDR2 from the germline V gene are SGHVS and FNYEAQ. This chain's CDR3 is CASSLGSGIGELFF. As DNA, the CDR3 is TGTGCCAGCAGCTTAGGTTCCGGGATCGGGGAGCTGTTTTTT.

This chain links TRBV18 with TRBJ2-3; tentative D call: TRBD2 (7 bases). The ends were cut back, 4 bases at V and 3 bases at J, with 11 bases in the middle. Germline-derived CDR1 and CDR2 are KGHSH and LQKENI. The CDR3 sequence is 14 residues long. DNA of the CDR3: TGTGCCAGCTCACAGGGGGGGAAGACAGATACGCAGTATTTT. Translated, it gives CASSQGGKTDTQYF.

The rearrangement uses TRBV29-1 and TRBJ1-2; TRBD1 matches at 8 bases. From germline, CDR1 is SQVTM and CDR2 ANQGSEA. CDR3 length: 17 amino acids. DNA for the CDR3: TGCACCACCTCCCCTGCGGCAGGGGGCTATGCTAACTATGGCTACACCTTC. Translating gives CTTSPAAGGYANYGYTF.

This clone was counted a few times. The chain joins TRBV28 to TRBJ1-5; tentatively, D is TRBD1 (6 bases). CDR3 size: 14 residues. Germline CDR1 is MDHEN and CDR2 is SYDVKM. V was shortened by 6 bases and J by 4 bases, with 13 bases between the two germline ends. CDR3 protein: CASSLTGWNQPQHF. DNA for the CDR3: TGTGCCAGCAGCCTAACAGGGTGGAATCAGCCCCAGCATTTT.

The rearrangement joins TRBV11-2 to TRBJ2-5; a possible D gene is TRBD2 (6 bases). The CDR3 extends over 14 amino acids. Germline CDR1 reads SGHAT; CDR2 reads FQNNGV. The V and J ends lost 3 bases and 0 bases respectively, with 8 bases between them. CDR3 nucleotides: TGTGCCAGCAGCTTCGGGGGATACCAAGAGACCCAGTACTTC. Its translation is CASSFGGYQETQYF.

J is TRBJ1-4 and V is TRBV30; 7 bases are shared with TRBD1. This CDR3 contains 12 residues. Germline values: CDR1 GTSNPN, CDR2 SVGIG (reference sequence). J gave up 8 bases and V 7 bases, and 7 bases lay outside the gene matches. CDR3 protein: CAFRQGGEKLFF. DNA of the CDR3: TGTGCCTTTAGACAGGGAGGAGAAAAACTGTTTTTT.

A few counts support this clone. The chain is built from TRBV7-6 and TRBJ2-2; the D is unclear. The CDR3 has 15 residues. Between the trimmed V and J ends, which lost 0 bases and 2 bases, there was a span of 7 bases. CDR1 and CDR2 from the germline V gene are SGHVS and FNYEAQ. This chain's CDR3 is CASSLAQINTGELFF. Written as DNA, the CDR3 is TGTGCCAGCAGCTTAGCACAGATAAACACCGGGGAGCTGTTTTTT. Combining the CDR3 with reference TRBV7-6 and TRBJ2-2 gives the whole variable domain GAGVSQSPRYKVTKRGQDVALRCDPISGHVSLYWYRQALGQGPEFLTYFNYEAQQDKSGLPNDRFSAERPEGSISTLTIQRTEQRDSAMYRCASSLAQINTGELFFGEGSRLTVL.

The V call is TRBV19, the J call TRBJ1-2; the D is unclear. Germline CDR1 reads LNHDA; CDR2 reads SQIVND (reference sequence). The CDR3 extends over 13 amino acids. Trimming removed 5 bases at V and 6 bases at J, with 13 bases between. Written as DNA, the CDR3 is TGTGCCAGTAGTCGGGCGGGATCACATGGCTACACCTTC. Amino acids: CASSRAGSHGYTF. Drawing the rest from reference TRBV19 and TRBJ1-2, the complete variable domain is DGGITQSPKYLFRKEGQNVTLSCEQNLNHDAMYWYRQDPGQGLRLIYYSQIVNDFQKGDIAEGYSVSREKKESFPLTVTSAQKNPTAFYLCASSRAGSHGYTFGSGTRLTVV.

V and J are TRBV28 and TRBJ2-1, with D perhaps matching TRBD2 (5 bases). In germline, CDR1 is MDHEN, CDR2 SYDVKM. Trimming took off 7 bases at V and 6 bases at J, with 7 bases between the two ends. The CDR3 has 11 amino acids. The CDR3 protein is CASNLANEQFF. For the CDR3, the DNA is TGTGCCAGCAATCTAGCCAATGAGCAGTTCTTC.

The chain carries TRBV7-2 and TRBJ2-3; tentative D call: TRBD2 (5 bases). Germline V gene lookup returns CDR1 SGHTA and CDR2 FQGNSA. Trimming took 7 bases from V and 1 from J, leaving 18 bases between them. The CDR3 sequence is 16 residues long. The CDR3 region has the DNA TGTGCCAGCACGGCGGGTCACCGGTGGGGCACAGATACGCAGTATTTT. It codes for CASTAGHRWGTDTQYF.

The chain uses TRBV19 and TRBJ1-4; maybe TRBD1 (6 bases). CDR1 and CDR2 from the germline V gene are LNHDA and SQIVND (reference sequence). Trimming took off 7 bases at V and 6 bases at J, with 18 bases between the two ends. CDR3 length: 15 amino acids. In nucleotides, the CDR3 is TGTGCCAGTACCATGGGGGGGGGCGCGGATGAAAAACTGTTTTTT. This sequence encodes CASTMGGGADEKLFF.